This T cell receptor beta chain appears in the sequencing data of a study of regulatory T cells. Findings and limits, study-wide: In CD3G-deficient patients, conventional CD4+ T cells were enriched for hydrophobic CDR3 residues at positions 6 and 7.

After removal of 8 bases from V and 4 bases from J, the junction contained 12 bases not matched to a gene. This CDR3 is 15 amino acids long. Germline V gives CDR1 MDHEN, CDR2 SYDVKM. Every patient with CD3G deficiency had evidence of autoimmunity. Sorting split CD4+ cells into CD25-high CD127-low Tregs and CD25-low CD127-high conventional T cells. The primer mix had 52 TRBV and 13 TRBJ primers. Only in-frame clones appear in the TCRdb table, and some are missing; sequencing was by immunoSEQ multiplex PCR. The table has over 30,000 clones, over 90% seen once. With regard to this clone: Its antigen is unidentified.

The receptor comes from a child aged 2 to 10 with CD3G deficiency. The chain uses TRBV28 and TRBJ2-7; 9 nucleotides agree with TRBD1. The sequenced material came from conventional CD4+ T cells sorted from blood. The CDR3 region is CASSSFGTGLYEQYF. For the CDR3, the DNA is TGTGCCAGCTCGAGCTTCGGGACAGGGTTATACGAGCAGTACTTC.